Detailed here is one TCR beta chain. The CDR3 covers 15 residues. Unmatched junction bases numbered 10, after V lost 5 bases and J lost 4 bases. One entry per CDR3 protein results from TCRdb running MiXCR on the 5' RACE reads. The table includes about half a million distinct CDR3 sequences, about 18% detected once. This sample is part of a study of T-cell memory formation after mild COVID-19. This chain joins TRBV12-3 or TRBV12-4 and TRBJ1-1; 7 bases align to TRBD1. The sequencing input was PBMCs or a T cell subset sorted from them (not recorded which). This sequence originates from an adult woman who had mild COVID-19 (a few samples of this study predate the infection). Cell type and time point are not known. The CDR3 sequence is CASSPRQGGATEAFF. The CDR3 DNA is TGTGCCAGCAGTCCTAGACAGGGAGGGGCCACTGAAGCTTTCTTT.